What follows are 21 T cell receptor beta chains derived from one specimen sequenced in a study of Ad26.COV2.S vaccination and SARS-CoV-2 variants (dated by TCRdb to the early 2020s). Library construction relied on the immunoSEQ multiplex PCR assay. TCRdb's version of the immuneACCESS table is confined to in-frame rearrangements and falls short of the full clone set. An unresolved V gene accounts for under half of the shortfall where checked; the remainder is of unknown origin. This sample has around 450,000 clones in its table, and approximately 92% of those were observed once. Approximately 2.5% of the sample is in the top ten clones. This sample's treatment or condition label indicates: some 19 received Ad26.COV2.S at low or high dose, single or two shots; several received placebo; per-sample allocation not given. Repertoires of vaccine and placebo recipients were sequenced from samples collected on day 63 after the first injection.

Sequencing was performed on peripheral blood, taken in a trial of Ad26.COV2.S vaccine versus placebo. Receptor source: a person aged 18 to 65 who received the Ad26.COV2.S COVID-19 vaccine or a placebo.

This clone was detected only once. This chain connects TRBV27 to TRBJ1-1; D uncertain. The CDR3 spans 16 residues. The germline gives CDR1 MNHEY, CDR2 SMNVEV (reference sequence). V lost 5 bases and J lost 5, with 21 bases in between. CDR3 in amino acids: CASSPLQRFLGTEAFF. The CDR3 coding sequence is TGTGCCAGCAGTCCGCTCCAGAGGTTTTTGGGGACTGAAGCTTTCTTT.

This chain uses TRBV27 with TRBJ2-3; TRBD2 matches 7 bases. The CDR3 length is 15 residues. Germline V gene data show CDR1 as MNHEY and CDR2 as SMNVEV (reference sequence). V gave up 5 bases and J gave up 3 bases; unmatched junction bases: 8. This CDR3 is CASSRAGFQTDTQYF. CDR3 sequence (DNA): TGTGCCAGCAGTAGAGCGGGATTTCAAACAGATACGCAGTATTTT.

This chain connects TRBV13 to TRBJ1-1, with a tentative D call TRBD1 (6 bases). Germline CDR1 is PRHDT and CDR2 is FYEKMQ (reference sequence). V dropped 0 bases and J dropped 5 bases, with 10 bases sitting between them. The CDR3 is made up of 14 amino acids. The CDR3, as DNA: TGTGCCAGCAGCTTAGGAACAGGGTGGACTGAAGCTTTCTTT. Translation gives CASSLGTGWTEAFF. Full variable domain (remainder filled in from reference TRBV13 and TRBJ1-1): AAGVIQSPRHLIKEKRETATLKCYPIPRHDTVYWYQQGPGQDPQFLISFYEKMQSDKGSIPDRFSAQQFSDYHSELNMSSLELGDSALYFCASSLGTGWTEAFFGQGTRLTVV.

The V call is TRBV5-5, the J call TRBJ2-2; the D gene is possibly TRBD1 (5 bases). The CDR3 is made up of 15 amino acids. Germline assignment: CDR1 SGHKS and CDR2 YYEKEE (reference sequence). The ends were cut back, 7 bases at V and 0 bases at J, with 13 bases in the middle. The CDR3: CASQYQGTNTGELFF. Written as DNA, the CDR3 is TGTGCCAGCCAATACCAGGGTACGAACACCGGGGAGCTGTTTTTT.

The genes are TRBV18 and TRBJ2-2, with 8 nucleotides matching TRBD2. V shed 6 bases and J 0 bases; nucleotides not matched to a gene: 6. The CDR3 is 16 residues long. Germline V gene data show CDR1 as KGHSH and CDR2 as LQKENI. The CDR3 nucleotides are TGTGCCAGCTCCATCGGACTAGCTGCGAACACCGGGGAGCTGTTTTTT. Residues: CASSIGLAANTGELFF.

The V and J genes are TRBV5-4 and TRBJ2-3, with 9 positions matching TRBD1. The CDR3 is 16 amino acids. From germline, CDR1 is SGHNT and CDR2 YYREEE (reference sequence). V was clipped by 4 bases and J by 2 bases; unmatched bases: 8. This CDR3 reads CASSPQGDRVTDTQYF. CDR3 bases: TGTGCCAGCAGCCCACAGGGGGACAGGGTCACAGATACGCAGTATTTT.

This chain connects TRBV7-2 to TRBJ1-1; D is perhaps TRBD1 (6 bases). V lost 5 bases and J 2 bases, leaving 12 bases between the germline ends. Germline V gene lookup returns CDR1 SGHTA and CDR2 FQGNSA. The CDR3 contains 14 residues. CDR3 sequence: CASSAQGTNTEAFF. CDR3 coding DNA: TGTGCCAGCAGCGCCCAGGGGACCAACACTGAAGCTTTCTTT.

The V and J genes are TRBV10-3 and TRBJ2-3; tentative D call: TRBD2 (6 bases). Deletions cut 5 bases from V and 0 bases from J, with 15 bases between. The CDR3 totals 16 residues. Germline loops: CDR1 ENHRY, CDR2 SYGVKD. Here the CDR3 DNA reads TGTGCCATCAGTCAAGGGACTCCCACTAGCACAGATACGCAGTATTTT. Amino acids: CAISQGTPTSTDTQYF.

The rearrangement links TRBV7-9 to TRBJ1-2; 7 bases align to TRBD1. This CDR3 is built from 17 residues. J lost 3 bases, V lost 5 bases, and 15 bases had no gene match. Germline V gene sequence: CDR1 SEHNR, CDR2 FQNEAQ (reference sequence). The CDR3 reads CASSAPNRGIGYYGYTF. The CDR3 region has the DNA TGTGCCAGCAGCGCCCCTAACAGGGGCATCGGCTACTATGGCTACACCTTC.

The chain employs TRBV12-3 or TRBV12-4 and TRBJ2-7, with 8 bases matching TRBD1. The junction had 8 bases not matched to a gene; V was cut back by 8 bases and J by 5 bases. The CDR3 has 13 residues. The CDR3 nucleotides read TGTGCCAGCTCACGGACAGGGCCCCACGAGCAGTACTTC. It yields the protein CASSRTGPHEQYF.

This rearrangement joins TRBV20-1 to TRBJ2-7; D call uncertain. CDR3 size: 11 residues. V lost 7 bases to trimming and J lost 3 bases, with 10 bases between them. Looked up from germline, CDR1 is DFQATT and CDR2 is SNEGSKA (reference sequence). The CDR3 loop reads CSGQRDYEQYF. The DNA for the CDR3 is TGCAGTGGCCAACGTGACTACGAGCAGTACTTC.

In the case of this clone: At the DNA level, this CDR3 is encoded by other sequences in the same sample as well. The chain is built from TRBV5-1 and TRBJ2-5; D is ambiguous. This CDR3 has 12 amino acids. Trimming shortened V by 0 bases and J by 5 bases, and 5 bases separated the two germline ends. CDR1 and CDR2 from the germline V gene are SGHRS and YFSETQ. CDR3 nucleotide sequence: TGCGCCAGCAGCTTGGGTTTGGAGACCCAGTACTTC. Encoded protein: CASSLGLETQYF.

The chain joins TRBV5-1 to TRBJ2-6, with D maybe TRBD1 (5 bases). The CDR3 runs to 12 residues. Per the germline V gene, CDR1 is SGHRS and CDR2 is YFSETQ. With 4 bases removed from V and 11 bases from J, the gap between germline ends came to 10 bases. The CDR3 DNA follows: TGCGCCAGCAGCCCCTGGGGCGACGTCCTGACTTTC. Translating it yields CASSPWGDVLTF.

The chain uses TRBV5-6 and TRBJ1-2; a possible D gene is TRBD1 (5 bases). The CDR3 is 14 amino acids. Germline-derived CDR1 and CDR2 are SGHDT and YYEEEE. V was shortened by 1 base and J by 6 bases, with 13 bases between the two germline ends. The CDR3 reads CASSLNWDWDGYTF. In nucleotides, the CDR3 is TGTGCCAGCAGCTTGAACTGGGACTGGGATGGCTACACCTTC.

This rearrangement joins TRBV20-1 to TRBJ1-2; D is unresolved. CDR1 is DFQATT, CDR2 SNEGSKA, per germline (reference sequence). The CDR3 spans 13 residues. Trimming took 3 bases from V and 4 from J, leaving 12 bases between them. CDR3 in amino acids: CSASGGLSYGYTF. CDR3 in DNA: TGCAGTGCTAGTGGTGGGCTGAGCTATGGCTACACCTTC.

The table lists this clone with a count of one. V gene TRBV2 combines with J gene TRBJ2-7; 8 bases match TRBD2. Germline V gene lookup returns CDR1 SNHLY and CDR2 FYNNEI. The V and J ends lost 9 bases and 2 bases, in that order; junction bases with no gene match: 6. This CDR3 has 13 residues. CDR3 protein: CARRVSGAYEQYF. The CDR3 nucleotides are TGTGCCAGGAGAGTTAGCGGGGCCTACGAGCAGTACTTC.

The rearrangement uses TRBV9 and TRBJ2-1; no reliable D call. The length of the CDR3 is 14 residues. The V and J ends lost 0 bases and 5 bases respectively, with 9 bases between them. Germline V gene sequence: CDR1 SGDLS, CDR2 YYNGEE. The CDR3 bases are TGTGCCAGCAGCGTAGGGGGAATTAACAATGAGCAGTTCTTC. It translates to CASSVGGINNEQFF.

The chain uses TRBV18 and TRBJ2-1; no definite D call. With 2 bases removed from V and 0 bases from J, the gap between germline ends came to 5 bases. Per germline, CDR1 KGHSH and CDR2 LQKENI. CDR3 length: 14 amino acids. The CDR3 here is CASSPNLSYNEQFF. The CDR3 DNA follows: TGTGCCAGCTCACCAAATCTCTCCTACAATGAGCAGTTCTTC.

The V gene is TRBV29-1, the J gene TRBJ1-2; TRBD1 might be the D (5 bases). This CDR3 has 12 amino acids. Germline CDR1 reads SQVTM; CDR2 reads ANQGSEA. The germline V and J ends were trimmed by 4 bases and 6 bases, with 12 bases remaining between them. The CDR3 sequence: CSVVGLTDGYTF. In DNA form, the CDR3 reads TGCAGCGTTGTCGGGTTGACAGATGGCTACACCTTC.

The chain recombines TRBV12-3 or TRBV12-4 with TRBJ2-3; D remains ambiguous. CDR3 size: 13 residues. Deletions cut 8 bases from V and 0 bases from J, with 9 bases between. CDR3 sequence: CASGFRSTDTQYF. The CDR3 coding sequence is TGTGCCAGCGGCTTCAGGAGCACAGATACGCAGTATTTT.

V and J are TRBV28 and TRBJ1-5; unclear D gene. Germline CDR1 reads MDHEN; CDR2 reads SYDVKM. V was trimmed by 3 bases and J by 7 bases, leaving 4 bases between them. CDR3 length: 11 residues. The CDR3 nucleotides are TGTGCCAGCAGTTTCCCCCAGCCCCAGCATTTT. This encodes CASSFPQPQHF.